Below, 13 T cell receptor beta chains from the same sample are listed, as sequenced in a study of cytomegalovirus exposure and HLA in healthy donors. This PCR relied on a set of 60 Vbeta primers and 13 Jbeta primers. Profiling relied on immunoSEQ multiplex PCR, and the TCRdb table lists in-frame clones only, not all of them. The sample consists of about 160,000 clones, 70% to 80% of them appearing once. Sequenced sample: PBMCs. All receptors derive from a man aged 40-50 years in good health and CMV-seronegative.

V usage is TRBV2 and J usage is TRBJ2-1; TRBD1 matches at 7 bases. V was pared by 6 bases and J by 4 bases, with 12 bases of the junction left unmatched. Germline assignment: CDR1 SNHLY and CDR2 FYNNEI. The CDR3 runs to 16 residues. CDR3: CASRDPGQPAYNEQFF. Written as DNA, the CDR3 is TGTGCCAGCAGGGACCCGGGACAGCCTGCGTACAATGAGCAGTTCTTC. Based on the CDR3 plus reference TRBV2 and TRBJ2-1, the full variable domain is EPEVTQTPSHQVTQMGQEVILRCVPISNHLYFYWYRQILGQKVEFLVSFYNNEISEKSEIFDDQFSVERPDGSNFTLKIRSTKLEDSAMYFCASRDPGQPAYNEQFFGPGTRLTVL.

This sequence joins TRBV15 and TRBJ2-7, with a possible D match to TRBD1 (5 bases). Germline CDR1 is LNHNV and CDR2 is YYDKDF (reference sequence). CDR3 length: 14 amino acids. Deletions cut 1 base from V and 7 bases from J, with 14 bases between. CDR3 in amino acids: CATSRAADTPEQYF. CDR3 sequence (DNA): TGTGCCACCAGCAGAGCGGCGGACACCCCAGAGCAGTACTTC.

For the CDR3, the DNA is TGTGCCAGCAGTTTAGGGGCAGGGGGGAGCACAGATACGCAGTATTTT. It is translated as CASSLGAGGSTDTQYF. The chain combines TRBV28 with TRBJ2-3; a weak D match, TRBD1 (7 bases). The V gene's germline CDR1 is MDHEN and CDR2 SYDVKM. The CDR3 has 16 amino acids. Trimming left V 2 bases short and J 0 bases short, with 12 bases between.

The chain recombines TRBV19 with TRBJ2-2, with D possibly being TRBD2 (5 bases). Germline V lookup: CDR1 LNHDA, CDR2 SQIVND (reference sequence). The CDR3 spans 16 residues. V gave up 5 bases and J gave up 2 bases, with 15 bases separating them. The CDR3 DNA sequence: TGTGCCAGTAGTGCCCGGCGGGCTACAAACACCGGGGAGCTGTTTTTT. Residues: CASSARRATNTGELFF.

This clone was seen more than once but under ten times. The chain carries TRBV4-2 and TRBJ2-1; 9 bases are a match to TRBD1. The germline V gene encodes CDR1 LGHNA and CDR2 YNFKEQ. The trim removed 4 bases at V and 9 bases at J, leaving 16 bases unmatched. The CDR3 spans 17 residues. For the CDR3, the DNA is TGTGCCAGCAGCCGGCAGCGGACAGGGGCCGTTTCGGGTGAGCAGTTCTTC. Its translation is CASSRQRTGAVSGEQFF.

The CDR3 DNA reads as TGCGCCAGCAGCTTGGCCGGGGCTGGGGGGGCAGCTTTCTTT. Translating gives CASSLAGAGGAAFF. The chain joins TRBV5-1 to TRBJ1-1; the D gene is possibly TRBD1 (6 bases). The CDR3 extends over 14 amino acids. The V gene lost 0 bases and the J gene lost 10 bases, with 16 bases spanning the gap. Germline loops: CDR1 SGHRS, CDR2 YFSETQ.

The chain combines TRBV9 with TRBJ2-2, with TRBD2 as a possible D gene (6 bases). Per germline, CDR1 SGDLS and CDR2 YYNGEE. The ends were cut back, 0 bases at V and 2 bases at J, with 11 bases in the middle. The CDR3 is 16 amino acids. This CDR3 reads CASSVAVAVNTGELFF. In DNA form, the CDR3 reads TGTGCCAGCAGCGTAGCCGTAGCGGTAAACACCGGGGAGCTGTTTTTT.

On this clone itself: At one of its ends the junction is not consistent with the germline gene, which may arise from a read error. The CDR3 loop is CASSSSGAGANVPTF. In DNA, the CDR3 is TGCGCCAGCAGCTCCTCAGGGGCTGGGGCCAACGTCCCGACTTTC. V is TRBV5-1 and J is TRBJ2-6; weak D call: TRBD1 (6 bases). CDR1 is SGHRS, CDR2 YFSETQ, per germline. The CDR3 totals 15 residues.

This clone was observed a single time. The chain recombines TRBV27 with TRBJ2-5; 7 bases line up with TRBD2. The last part of the DNA fits TRBJ2-7 better; the J call may be wrong. The CDR3 is 15 residues long. Germline V gives CDR1 MNHEY, CDR2 SMNVEV (reference sequence). CDR3 in DNA: TGTGCCAGCAGCTTGAACGGGAGGAACTCCTACGAGCAGTACTTC. It yields the protein CASSLNGRNSYEQYF.

This chain joins TRBV20-1 and TRBJ2-3; D unresolved. V lost 6 bases and J lost 4, with 8 bases in between. Germline lookup yields CDR1 DFQATT and CDR2 SNEGSKA (reference sequence). The CDR3 contains 11 residues. CDR3: CSASFPDTQYF. CDR3 bases: TGCAGTGCATCCTTCCCAGATACGCAGTATTTT.

The table lists this clone with a few counts. The V gene is TRBV27, the J gene TRBJ1-6; D unclear. Germline CDR1 reads MNHEY; CDR2 reads SMNVEV (reference sequence). Trimming shortened V by 3 bases and J by 8 bases, and 5 bases separated the two germline ends. The CDR3 loop spans 12 amino acids. CDR3 amino acids: CASSFYDSPLHF. The CDR3 DNA sequence: TGTGCCAGCAGTTTCTACGATTCACCCCTCCACTTT.

For this clone: One junction end does not reproduce the germline sequence, and a read error may be involved. The chain couples TRBV5-4 to TRBJ1-4; 7 nucleotides agree with TRBD1. Per germline, CDR1 SGHNT and CDR2 YYREEE (reference sequence). CDR3 length: 13 residues. In nucleotides, the CDR3 is TGTGCCAGCAGCTTAGACAGTCCCGGGACAGAGATTTTT. This sequence encodes CASSLDSPGTEIF.

The chain combines TRBV7-2 with TRBJ2-1, with 7 bases aligning to TRBD1. With 1 base clipped from V and 8 bases from J, the junction kept 11 bases outside the gene matches. This CDR3 is 16 amino acids long. Germline values: CDR1 SGHTA, CDR2 FQGNSA. CDR3 protein: CASSLDGPSRGYEQFF. CDR3 in DNA: TGTGCCAGCAGCTTAGATGGGCCTAGCAGGGGGTATGAGCAGTTCTTC.